The sequence of this T cell receptor beta chain was determined in a study of T cells in Graves' hyperthyroidism and ophthalmopathy. General study findings and limits: Ophthalmopathy, which appeared later, was predicted by the model a median roughly 6.4 months before onset.

A word on this clonotype: Its cognate antigen is unknown.

From RNA transcripts, TCR beta CDR3 regions were amplified. HTBI primers were employed in a first-round RT-PCR of the TCR CDR3. TCRdb ran MiXCR on the multiplex PCR reads and lists one entry per CDR3 protein. The sample lists 650,000 to 700,000 distinct CDR3 sequences, approximately 15% occurring once. This CDR3 has 17 residues. V lost 0 bases, J lost 6 bases, and 5 bases stayed unmatched. Diagnosis rested on symptoms, serum thyroxine and TRAb, thyroid ultrasound, and orbital computed tomography. This clonotype was obtained from a man aged 45-65 years with Graves' hyperthyroidism. The material sequenced was blood. The V call is TRBV12-3 or TRBV12-4, the J call TRBJ2-1, with TRBD2 identical over 13 bases. This chain's CDR3 is CASSLAQLAGGGNEQFF. The CDR3 nucleotides are TGTGCCAGCAGTTTAGCTCAACTAGCGGGAGGGGGCAATGAGCAGTTCTTC.